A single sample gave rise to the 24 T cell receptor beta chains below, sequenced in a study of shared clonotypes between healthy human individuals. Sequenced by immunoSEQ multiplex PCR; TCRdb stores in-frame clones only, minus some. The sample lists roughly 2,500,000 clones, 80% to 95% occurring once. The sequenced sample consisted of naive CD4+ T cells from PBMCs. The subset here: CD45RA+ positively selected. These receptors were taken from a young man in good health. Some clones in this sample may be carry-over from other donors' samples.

CDR3 DNA: TGTGCCAGCAGCTTGGCGGTGGGACGGCAAGAGACCCAGTACTTC. Translation: CASSLAVGRQETQYF. The chain carries TRBV7-2 and TRBJ2-5, with D perhaps TRBD1 or TRBD2 (5 bases each). The CDR3 has 15 amino acids. Deletions cut 3 bases from V and 2 bases from J, with 13 bases between. Germline loops: CDR1 SGHTA, CDR2 FQGNSA.

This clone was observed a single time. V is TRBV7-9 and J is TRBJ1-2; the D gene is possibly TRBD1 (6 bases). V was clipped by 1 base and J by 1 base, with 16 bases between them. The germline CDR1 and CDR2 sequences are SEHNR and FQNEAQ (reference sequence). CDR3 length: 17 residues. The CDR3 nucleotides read TGTGCCAGCAGCTTAGAACAGGGCACAGACCTTAACTATGGCTACACCTTC. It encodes CASSLEQGTDLNYGYTF.

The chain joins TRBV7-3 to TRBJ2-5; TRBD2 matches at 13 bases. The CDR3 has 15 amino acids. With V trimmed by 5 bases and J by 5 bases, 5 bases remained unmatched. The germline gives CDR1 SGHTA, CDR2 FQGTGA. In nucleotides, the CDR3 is TGTGCCAGCAGCGCCGGACTAGCGGGAGCGGAGACCCAGTACTTC. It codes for CASSAGLAGAETQYF.

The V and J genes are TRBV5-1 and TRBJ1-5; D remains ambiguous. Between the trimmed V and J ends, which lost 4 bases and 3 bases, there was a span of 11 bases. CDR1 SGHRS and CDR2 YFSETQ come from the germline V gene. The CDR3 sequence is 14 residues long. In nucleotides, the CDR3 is TGCGCCAGCAGCATCGGGTTACCCAATCAGCCCCAGCATTTT. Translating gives CASSIGLPNQPQHF.

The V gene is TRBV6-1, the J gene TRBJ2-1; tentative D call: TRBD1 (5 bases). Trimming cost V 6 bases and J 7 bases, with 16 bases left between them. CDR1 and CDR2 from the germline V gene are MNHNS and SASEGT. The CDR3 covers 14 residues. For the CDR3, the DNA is TGTGCCAGCAGCTACCAGTTCCCAGGGAATGAGCAGTTCTTC. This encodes CASSYQFPGNEQFF.

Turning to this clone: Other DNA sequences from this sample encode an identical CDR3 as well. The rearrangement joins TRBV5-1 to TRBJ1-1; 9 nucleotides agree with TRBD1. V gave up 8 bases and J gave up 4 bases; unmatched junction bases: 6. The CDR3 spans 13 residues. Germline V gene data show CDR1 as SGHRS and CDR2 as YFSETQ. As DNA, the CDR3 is TGCGCCAGTAAGGGACAGGGCGCCACTGAAGCTTTCTTT. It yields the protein CASKGQGATEAFF.

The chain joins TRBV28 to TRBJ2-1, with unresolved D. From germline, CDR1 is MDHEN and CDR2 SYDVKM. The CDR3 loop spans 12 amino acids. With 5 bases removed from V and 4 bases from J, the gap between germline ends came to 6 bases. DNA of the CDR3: TGTGCCAGCAGTAGACCGTACAATGAGCAGTTCTTC. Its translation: CASSRPYNEQFF.

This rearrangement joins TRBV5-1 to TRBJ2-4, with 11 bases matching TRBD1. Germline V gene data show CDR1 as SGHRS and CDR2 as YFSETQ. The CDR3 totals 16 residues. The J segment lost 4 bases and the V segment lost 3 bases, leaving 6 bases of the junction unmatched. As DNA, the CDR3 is TGCGCCAGCAGCTCCTCCGGGACAGGGGGGAAAAACATTCAGTACTTC. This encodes CASSSSGTGGKNIQYF.

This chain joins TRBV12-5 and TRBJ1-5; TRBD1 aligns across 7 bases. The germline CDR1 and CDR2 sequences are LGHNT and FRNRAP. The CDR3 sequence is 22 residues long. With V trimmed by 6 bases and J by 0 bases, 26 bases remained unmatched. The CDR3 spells CASGPSESGQRSFVYSNQPQHF. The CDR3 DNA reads TGTGCTAGTGGCCCGTCCGAATCGGGACAGCGGTCGTTCGTCTATAGCAATCAGCCCCAGCATTTT.

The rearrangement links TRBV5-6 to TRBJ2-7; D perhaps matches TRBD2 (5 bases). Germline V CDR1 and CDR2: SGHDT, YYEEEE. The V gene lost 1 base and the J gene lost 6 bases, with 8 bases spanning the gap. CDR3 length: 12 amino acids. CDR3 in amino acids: CASSLSSSEQYF. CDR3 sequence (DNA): TGTGCCAGCAGCTTGTCTAGCTCCGAGCAGTACTTC.

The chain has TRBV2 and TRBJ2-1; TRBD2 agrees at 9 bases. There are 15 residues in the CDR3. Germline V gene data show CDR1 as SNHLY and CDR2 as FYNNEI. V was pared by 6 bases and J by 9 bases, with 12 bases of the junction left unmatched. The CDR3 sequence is CASRTEVAGESEQFF. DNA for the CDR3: TGTGCCAGCAGGACAGAGGTAGCGGGAGAGAGTGAGCAGTTCTTC.

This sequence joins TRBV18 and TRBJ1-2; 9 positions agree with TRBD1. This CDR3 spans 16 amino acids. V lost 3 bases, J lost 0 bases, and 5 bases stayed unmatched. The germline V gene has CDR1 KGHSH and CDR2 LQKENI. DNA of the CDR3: TGTGCCAGCTCACCTACGGGACAGGGAACTAACTATGGCTACACCTTC. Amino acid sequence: CASSPTGQGTNYGYTF.

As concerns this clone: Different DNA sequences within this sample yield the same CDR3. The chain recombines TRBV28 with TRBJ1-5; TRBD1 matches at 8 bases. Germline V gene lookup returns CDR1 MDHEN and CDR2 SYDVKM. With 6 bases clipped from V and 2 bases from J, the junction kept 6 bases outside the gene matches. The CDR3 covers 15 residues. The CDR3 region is CASSLGQGGNQPQHF. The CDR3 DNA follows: TGTGCCAGCAGCCTCGGACAGGGCGGCAATCAGCCCCAGCATTTT.

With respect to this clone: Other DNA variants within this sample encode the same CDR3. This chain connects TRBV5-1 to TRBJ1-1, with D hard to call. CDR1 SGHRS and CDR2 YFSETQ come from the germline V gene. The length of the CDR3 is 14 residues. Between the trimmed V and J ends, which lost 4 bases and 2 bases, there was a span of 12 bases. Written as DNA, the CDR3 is TGCGCCAGCAGCGCGGGCCCCCCAAACACTGAAGCTTTCTTT. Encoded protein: CASSAGPPNTEAFF.

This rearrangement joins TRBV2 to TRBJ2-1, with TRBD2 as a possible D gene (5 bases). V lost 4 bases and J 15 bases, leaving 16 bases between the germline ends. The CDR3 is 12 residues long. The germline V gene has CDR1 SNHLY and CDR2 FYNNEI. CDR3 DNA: TGTGCCAGCAGTGTTTTCGGCGGGCTATGGTTCTTC. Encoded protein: CASSVFGGLWFF.

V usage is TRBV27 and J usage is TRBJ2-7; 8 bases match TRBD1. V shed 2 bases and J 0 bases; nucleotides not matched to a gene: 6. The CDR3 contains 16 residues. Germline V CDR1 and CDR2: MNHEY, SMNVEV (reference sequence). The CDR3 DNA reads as TGTGCCAGCAGTTTACGGTTCGGACAGGGCTCCTACGAGCAGTACTTC. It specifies CASSLRFGQGSYEQYF.

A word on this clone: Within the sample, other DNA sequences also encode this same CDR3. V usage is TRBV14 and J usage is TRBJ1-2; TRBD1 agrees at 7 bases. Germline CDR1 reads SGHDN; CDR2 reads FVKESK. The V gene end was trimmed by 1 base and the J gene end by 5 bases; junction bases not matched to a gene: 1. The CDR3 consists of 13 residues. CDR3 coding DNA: TGTGCCAGCAGCCAAGGACAGGGATATGGCTACACCTTC. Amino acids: CASSQGQGYGYTF.

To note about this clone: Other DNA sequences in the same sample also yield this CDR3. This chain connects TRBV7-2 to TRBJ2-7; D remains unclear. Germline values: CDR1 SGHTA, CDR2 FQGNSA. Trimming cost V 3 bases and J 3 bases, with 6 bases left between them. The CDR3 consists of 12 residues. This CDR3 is CASSFSSYEQYF. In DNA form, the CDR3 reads TGTGCCAGCAGCTTCTCCAGCTACGAGCAGTACTTC.

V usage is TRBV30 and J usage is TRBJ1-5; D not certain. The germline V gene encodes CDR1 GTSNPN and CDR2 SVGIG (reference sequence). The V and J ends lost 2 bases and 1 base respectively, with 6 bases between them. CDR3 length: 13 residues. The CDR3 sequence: CAWSKRSNQPQHF. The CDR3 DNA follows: TGTGCCTGGAGTAAACGGAGCAATCAGCCCCAGCATTTT.

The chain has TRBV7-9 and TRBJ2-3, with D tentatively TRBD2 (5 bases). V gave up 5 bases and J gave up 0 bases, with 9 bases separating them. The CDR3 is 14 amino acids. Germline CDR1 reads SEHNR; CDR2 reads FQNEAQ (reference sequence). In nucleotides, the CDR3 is TGTGCCAGCAGCCCTAGCCCCAGCACAGATACGCAGTATTTT. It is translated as CASSPSPSTDTQYF.

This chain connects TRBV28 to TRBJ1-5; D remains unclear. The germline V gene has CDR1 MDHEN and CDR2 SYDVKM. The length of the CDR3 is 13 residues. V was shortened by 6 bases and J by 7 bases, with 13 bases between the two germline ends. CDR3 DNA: TGTGCCAGCAGGGGTTTGACCCCCCAGCCCCAGCATTTT. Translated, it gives CASRGLTPQPQHF.

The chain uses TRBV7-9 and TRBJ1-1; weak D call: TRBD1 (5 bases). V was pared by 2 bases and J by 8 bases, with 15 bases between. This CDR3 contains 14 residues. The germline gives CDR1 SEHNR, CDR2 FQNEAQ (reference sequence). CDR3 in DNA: TGTGCCAGCAGCTTAACGAGGCAGGGACCCGAAGCTTTCTTT. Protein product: CASSLTRQGPEAFF.

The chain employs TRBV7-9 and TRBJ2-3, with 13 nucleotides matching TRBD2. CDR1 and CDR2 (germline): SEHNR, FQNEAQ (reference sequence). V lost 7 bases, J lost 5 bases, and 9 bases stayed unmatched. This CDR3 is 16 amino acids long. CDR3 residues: CASMHPGLAGEDTQYF. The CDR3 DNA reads TGTGCCAGCATGCATCCTGGACTAGCGGGGGAAGATACGCAGTATTTT.

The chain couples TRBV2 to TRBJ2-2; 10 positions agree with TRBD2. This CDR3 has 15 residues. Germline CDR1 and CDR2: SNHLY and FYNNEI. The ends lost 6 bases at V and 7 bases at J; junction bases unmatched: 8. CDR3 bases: TGTGCCAGCAGAGGGCTAGCGGGAGAAAACGGGGAGCTGTTTTTT. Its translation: CASRGLAGENGELFF. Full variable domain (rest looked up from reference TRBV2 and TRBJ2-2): EPEVTQTPSHQVTQMGQEVILRCVPISNHLYFYWYRQILGQKVEFLVSFYNNEISEKSEIFDDQFSVERPDGSNFTLKIRSTKLEDSAMYFCASRGLAGENGELFFGEGSRLTVL.